This T cell receptor (beta chain) was retrieved from a study of blood T cell repertoires in COVID-19 (dated by TCRdb to 2018 to 2021). Study-level background: Samples from collaborators originated in the United States, Italy and Spain and spanned both the acute and convalescent phases of COVID-19. The material from the prospective study consisted of cDNA or gDNA derived from T cells, B-cell-depleted T cells, or PBMCs. The dataset comprised deeply sampled blood TCRbeta repertoires from subjects exposed to, actively infected with, or recovered from COVID-19. The repertoires were released in a freely available public database meant as a resource for research on the immune response to SARS-CoV-2. The samples were drawn from the first 160 participants of the ongoing ImmuneRACE study and from 950 to 1,500 subjects provided by 6 global collaborators. The sample metadata nearly always contained a de-identified subject ID, COVID-19 status, age in years and sex. Where available, HLA class I and class II types were obtained from metadata supplied by the sample provider rather than from assay-based typing.

In the prospective study, participants were roughly 18 to 89 years old, resided in under 30 geographic areas of the United States, and were enrolled through a virtual design. To assign participants to cohorts, the prospective study relied on clinical history that participants themselves reported in a screening survey and a study questionnaire. Recovered participants in ImmuneRACE Cohort 3 were defined by two consecutive negative NP/OP PCR tests, clearance by a healthcare professional, or resolution of symptoms. In the prospective study, whole blood, serum and a nasopharyngeal or oropharyngeal swab were collected from each participant by mobile phlebotomists. Prospective study participants could optionally give additional blood draws and questionnaires over an approximately two-month period. Before DNA extraction, prospective study blood samples were shipped either frozen or at room temperature.

TCRbeta CDR3 regions were amplified from genomic DNA using the immunoSEQ Assay, a bias-controlled multiplex PCR. Processing in the source paper ran as follows. The number of nucleated cells in each sample was estimated from the amplification of reference gene primers within the assay. To quantify the absolute abundance of each unique TCRbeta CDR3 rearrangement, sequence reads were collapsed and filtered. For each sample, productive Simpson clonality was calculated as the square root of Simpson's diversity index across productive rearrangements. TCRdb limited this immuneACCESS table to in-frame rearrangements with V and J called. A share of clones is missing; checked studies link under half to unresolved V genes, and the rest is unexplained. That table furnishes V, J and clone size, whereas the DNA furnished D and trimming. This sample lists 350,000 to 400,000 clones; roughly 87% were detected once. The ten top clones hold 2.5% to 3.5% of the sample.

Here is what the overall study found, with its caveats: Clinical and demographic metadata were provided uncurated, with the amount varying by source and participant.

In the case of this clone: The antigen this receptor binds is unknown. There are no base qualities to consult, and no much larger clone falls within one base.

The germline V gene encodes CDR1 ENHRY and CDR2 SYGVKD. Trimming at the junction amounts to 8 bases on V and 0 bases on J, and the germline ends lie 18 bases apart. The cysteine opens and the phenylalanine closes a CDR3 of 16 amino acids. Kept here is only the CDR3 DNA, which spans 48 bases and is read in frame from base 1. The V and J segments used are TRBV10-3 and TRBJ2-3; possibly the D gene is TRBD2, per 6 matching bases. The sample comprised PBMCs or T cells enriched from blood (not recorded which). The receptor comes from a woman aged 25 to 39 who had recovered from COVID-19. In nucleotides, the sequence is TGTGCCATCGCGCCCATCCCTAGCGCTAGCACAGATACGCAGTATTTT. This sequence encodes CAIAPIPSASTDTQYF.